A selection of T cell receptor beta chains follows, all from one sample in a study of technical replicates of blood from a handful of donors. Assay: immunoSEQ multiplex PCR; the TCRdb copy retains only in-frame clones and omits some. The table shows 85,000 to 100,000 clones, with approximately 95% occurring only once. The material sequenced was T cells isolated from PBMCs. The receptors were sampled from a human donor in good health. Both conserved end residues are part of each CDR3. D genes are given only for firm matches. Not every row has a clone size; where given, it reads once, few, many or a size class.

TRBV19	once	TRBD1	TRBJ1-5	CASSARQGAINQPQHF	TGTGCCAGTAGTGCTCGACAGGGGGCGATTAATCAGCCCCAGCATTTT
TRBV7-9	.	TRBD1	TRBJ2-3	CASSSLTGDPTDTQYF	TGTGCCAGCAGCTCCTTAACAGGGGACCCCACAGATACGCAGTATTTT
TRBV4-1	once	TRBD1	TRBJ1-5	CASSHSTGNRIQPQHF	TGCGCCAGCAGCCACTCGACAGGGAATCGGATTCAGCCCCAGCATTTT
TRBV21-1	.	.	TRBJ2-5	CASTPEDRGYQETQYF	TGTGCCAGCACCCCCGAGGACAGGGGGTACCAAGAGACCCAGTACTTC
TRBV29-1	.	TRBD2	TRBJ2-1	CSADEGLADNEQFF	TGCAGCGCGGACGAGGGACTAGCCGACAATGAGCAGTTCTTC
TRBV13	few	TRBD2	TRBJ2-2	CASSLIAGGYTGELFF	TGTGCCAGCAGCTTAATCGCGGGAGGGTACACCGGGGAGCTGTTTTTT
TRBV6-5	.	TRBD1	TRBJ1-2	CASKTGNYGYTF	TGTGCCAGCAAGACAGGGAACTATGGCTACACCTTC
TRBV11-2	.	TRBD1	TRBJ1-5	CASSLEGTAYSNQPQHF	TGTGCCAGCAGCTTAGAGGGGACAGCCTATAGCAATCAGCCCCAGCATTTT
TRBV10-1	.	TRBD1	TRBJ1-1	CASSEKTQGVEAFF	TGCGCCAGCAGTGAGAAAACGCAGGGGGTGGAAGCTTTCTTT
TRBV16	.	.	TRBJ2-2	CASSQSRAATSNTGELFF	TGTGCCAGCAGCCAATCGAGGGCAGCAACCTCGAACACCGGGGAGCTGTTTTTT
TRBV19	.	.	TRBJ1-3	CASSRALQGSGNTIYF	TGTGCCAGTAGTCGAGCATTACAGGGATCTGGAAACACCATATATTTT
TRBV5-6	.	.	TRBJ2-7	CASSLENRVNEQYF	TGTGCCAGCAGCTTGGAAAACAGGGTAAACGAGCAGTACTTC
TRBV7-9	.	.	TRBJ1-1	CASSNSYGQWTEAFF	TGTGCCAGCAGCAATAGCTACGGTCAGTGGACTGAAGCTTTCTTT
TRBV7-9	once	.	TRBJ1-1	CASSSRYLAGTEAFF	TGTGCCAGCAGCTCAAGATACCTCGCCGGCACTGAAGCTTTCTTT
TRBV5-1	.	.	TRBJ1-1	CASSLGTAPANTEAFF	TGCGCCAGCAGCTTGGGTACCGCGCCTGCGAACACTGAAGCTTTCTTT
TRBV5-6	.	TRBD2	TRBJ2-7	CASSYNHGAGGPYEQYF	TGTGCCAGCAGCTACAACCACGGGGCGGGAGGACCCTACGAGCAGTACTTC
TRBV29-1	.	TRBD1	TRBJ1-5	CSAGTGNQPQHF	TGCAGCGCCGGGACAGGGAATCAGCCCCAGCATTTT
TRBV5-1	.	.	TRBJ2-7	CASSLRGGSYEQYF	TGCGCCAGCAGCTTGAGGGGGGGCTCCTACGAGCAGTACTTC
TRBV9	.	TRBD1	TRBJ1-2	CASNVGTGGGYTF	TGTGCCAGCAACGTCGGGACAGGGGGAGGCTACACCTTC
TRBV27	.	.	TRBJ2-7	CASSSLSQLASSYEQYF	TGTGCCAGCAGTTCCCTATCCCAACTAGCAAGCTCCTACGAGCAGTACTTC
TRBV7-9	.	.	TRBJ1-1	CASSFRVTEAFF	TGTGCCAGCAGCTTTAGAGTAACTGAAGCTTTCTTT
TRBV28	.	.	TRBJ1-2	CASSNPVGYTF	TGTGCCAGCAGTAATCCCGTAGGCTACACCTTC
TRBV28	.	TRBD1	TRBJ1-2	CASSQGQGWDYGYTF	TGTGCCAGCAGCCAGGGACAGGGCTGGGACTATGGCTACACCTTC
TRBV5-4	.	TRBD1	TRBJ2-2	CASNRGIAGELFF	TGTGCCAGCAACAGGGGGATCGCCGGGGAGCTGTTTTTT
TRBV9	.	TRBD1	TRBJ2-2	CASSVNRLGQGRTGELFF	TGTGCCAGCAGCGTAAATCGGCTCGGACAGGGACGCACCGGGGAGCTGTTTTTT
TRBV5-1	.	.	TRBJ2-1	CASKVRGFAEFF	TGCGCCAGCAAAGTCCGGGGGTTTGCGGAGTTCTTC
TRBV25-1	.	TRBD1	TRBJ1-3	CASSEFPVDRDIRNTIYF	TGTGCCAGCAGTGAATTTCCCGTGGACAGGGATATACGAAACACCATATATTTT
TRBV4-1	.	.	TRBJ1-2	CASSQDWGFRRRGYTF	TGCGCCAGCAGCCAAGATTGGGGATTCAGGAGGCGAGGCTACACCTTC
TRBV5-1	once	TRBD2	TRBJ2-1	CASRVGLGGSYNEQFF	TGCGCCAGCAGGGTGGGACTAGGAGGCTCCTACAATGAGCAGTTCTTC
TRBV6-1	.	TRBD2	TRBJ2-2	CASRLRAGAGGELFF	TGTGCCAGCAGATTAAGGGCGGGAGCAGGCGGGGAGCTGTTTTTT
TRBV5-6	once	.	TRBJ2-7	CASSFLTSSYEQYF	TGTGCCAGCAGCTTTTTGACAAGCTCCTACGAGCAGTACTTC
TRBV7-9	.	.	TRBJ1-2	CASSLPNPYYGYTF	TGTGCCAGCAGCTTACCCAACCCCTATTACGGCTACACCTTC
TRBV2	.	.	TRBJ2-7	CASSEAPTISSYEQYF	TGTGCCAGCAGTGAAGCGCCAACTATCAGCTCCTACGAGCAGTACTTC
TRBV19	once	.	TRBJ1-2	CASTAEGWYGYTF	TGTGCCAGTACTGCGGAAGGTTGGTATGGCTACACCTTC
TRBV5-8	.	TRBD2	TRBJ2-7	CASSFGEGGWYEQYF	TGTGCCAGCAGCTTTGGGGAGGGAGGTTGGTACGAGCAGTACTTC
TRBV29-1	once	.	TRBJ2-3	CSVEPVGGASTDTQYF	TGCAGCGTTGAACCGGTCGGCGGGGCTAGCACAGATACGCAGTATTTT
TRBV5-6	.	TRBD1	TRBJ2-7	CASSADGTGSYEQYF	TGTGCCAGCAGCGCGGACGGGACAGGGTCCTACGAGCAGTACTTC
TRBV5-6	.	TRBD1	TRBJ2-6	CASRPTRGRHPSGANVLTF	TGTGCCAGCAGACCGACCAGGGGGCGCCATCCCTCTGGGGCCAACGTCCTGACTTTC
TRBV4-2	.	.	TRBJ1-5	CASSQDLGQQPQHF	TGTGCCAGCAGCCAAGATCTTGGACAACAGCCCCAGCATTTT
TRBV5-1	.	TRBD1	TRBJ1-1	CASSLAGQGRNTEAFF	TGCGCCAGCAGCTTGGCCGGACAGGGAAGGAACACTGAAGCTTTCTTT
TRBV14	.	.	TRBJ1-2	CASSQEETRPPYGYTF	TGTGCCAGCAGCCAAGAGGAGACGCGACCGCCCTATGGCTACACCTTC
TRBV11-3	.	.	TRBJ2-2	CASSPRGVGELFF	TGTGCCAGCAGCCCCAGGGGGGTCGGGGAGCTGTTTTTT
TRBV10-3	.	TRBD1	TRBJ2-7	CAISPRGLDYEQYF	TGTGCCATCAGTCCTAGGGGGCTCGACTACGAGCAGTACTTC
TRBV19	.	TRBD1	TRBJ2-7	CASSLDRVEQYF	TGTGCCAGTAGTTTGGACAGGGTCGAGCAGTACTTC
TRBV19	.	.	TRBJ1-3	CASTIDARVRSGNTIYF	TGTGCCAGTACCATTGATGCCAGGGTGAGGTCTGGAAACACCATATATTTT
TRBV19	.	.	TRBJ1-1	CASTLVGVSFF	TGTGCCAGTACTCTCGTCGGGGTTTCTTTCTTT
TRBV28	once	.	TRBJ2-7	CASSLSGYSYEQYF	TGTGCCAGCAGCCTTAGCGGTTACTCCTACGAGCAGTACTTC
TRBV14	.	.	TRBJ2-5	CASSQDLLGVQETQYF	TGTGCCAGCAGCCAAGATCTCCTCGGGGTCCAAGAGACCCAGTACTTC
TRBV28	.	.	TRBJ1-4	CASSFSTGSRNEKLFF	TGTGCCAGCAGTTTTTCCACGGGGAGTCGTAATGAAAAACTGTTTTTT
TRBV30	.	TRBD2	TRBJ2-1	CACVAGGYHNVGEQFF	TGTGCCTGTGTAGCGGGGGGGTACCACAATGTGGGTGAGCAGTTCTTC
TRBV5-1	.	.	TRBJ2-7	CASSLGREPTEQYF	TGCGCCAGCAGCTTGGGACGGGAGCCCACTGAGCAGTACTTC
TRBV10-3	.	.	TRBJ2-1	CAISEYTSTEQFF	TGTGCCATCAGTGAGTATACGTCTACTGAGCAGTTCTTC
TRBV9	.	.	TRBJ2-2	CASSVALGAGELFF	TGTGCCAGCAGCGTAGCTCTAGGGGCCGGGGAGCTGTTTTTT
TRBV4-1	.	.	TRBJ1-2	CASSQEADSRNGYTF	TGCGCCAGCAGCCAAGAAGCGGACAGTCGGAATGGCTACACCTTC
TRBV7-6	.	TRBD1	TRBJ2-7	CASSTGDSYEQYF	TGTGCCAGCAGCACTGGGGACAGCTACGAGCAGTACTTC
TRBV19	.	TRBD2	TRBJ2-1	CASSIISGGDNEQFF	TGTGCCAGTAGTATCATTAGCGGGGGGGACAATGAGCAGTTCTTC
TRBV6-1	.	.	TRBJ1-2	CASRVGGGGYTF	TGTGCCAGCAGAGTCGGGGGGGGCGGCTACACCTTC
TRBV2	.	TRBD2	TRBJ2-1	CASILGLAGYTKNEQFF	TGTGCCAGCATCTTGGGACTAGCGGGATATACGAAAAATGAGCAGTTCTTC
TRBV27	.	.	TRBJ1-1	CASRLVRWTEAFF	TGTGCCAGCAGACTCGTCCGGTGGACTGAAGCTTTCTTT
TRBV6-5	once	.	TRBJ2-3	CASSYRGAGTDTQYF	TGTGCCAGCAGTTACCGGGGGGCGGGCACAGATACGCAGTATTTT